Given below is one TCR beta chain in context. Its target is not known. 13 Jbeta primers and 60 Vbeta primers were used for the PCR. Method: immunoSEQ multiplex PCR; TCRdb's copy keeps in-frame clones and lacks some. The table lists 75,000 to 100,000 clones, about four fifths of them singletons. The CDR3 extends over 15 amino acids. After removal of 1 base from V and 2 bases from J, the junction contained 5 bases not matched to a gene. Germline CDR1 LGHNA, CDR2 YSLEER. The data derive from a study of cytomegalovirus exposure and HLA in healthy donors. Study-wide context: Caucasian-associated ancestry cluster membership applied to just over 80% of a few hundred genotyped donors.

Study-level findings and limits: Reported results showed that the classifier diagnosed cytomegalovirus status with high specificity and sensitivity. As a later analysis showed, a missense DCLRE1C variant was linked to trimming of TCR beta V- and J-genes.

Donors in the study were healthy people who gave bone marrow. The TCR originated in a female donor in good health and CMV-seropositive. The rearrangement links TRBV4-3 to TRBJ2-7; 7 bases fit TRBD1. Sequences were obtained from PBMCs. The CDR3 coding sequence is TGCGCCAGCAGCCAAGGAGGGACAGCTACCTACGAGCAGTACTTC. This codes for CASSQGGTATYEQYF.